This T cell receptor (beta chain) came from a study of early T cells in non-severe SARS-CoV-2 infection. Study at large: Bulk RNA from unsorted whole blood was sequenced; chains were unpaired. Study results and caveats: The matching step, a VDJdb search, favored anti-spike CD8 responses and missed private and CD4 specificities.

Unique molecular identifiers were added to individual cDNA molecules. TCRdb re-derived calls from the 5' RACE reads in MiXCR, one entry per CDR3 protein. Of around 99,000 distinct CDR3 sequences in the sample, approximately 16% were seen once. CDR3 length: 15 amino acids. Germline CDR1 reads MGHRA; CDR2 reads YSYEKL. Between the trimmed V and J ends, which lost 0 bases and 4 bases, there was a span of 7 bases. This clonotype was seen ten or more times. Its antigen remains unknown. This rearrangement joins TRBV4-1 to TRBJ1-6; weak D call: TRBD1 (5 bases). The receptor's source is an adult who was a healthcare worker with PCR-confirmed SARS-CoV-2 infection or an uninfected control (not recorded which). Sequenced here: whole blood, sampled at baseline. The chain's CDR3 is CASSQEDIYNSPLHF. DNA of the CDR3: TGCGCCAGCAGCCAAGAGGACATTTATAATTCACCCCTCCACTTT.